This is a list of T cell receptor beta chains from one sample in a study of shared clonotypes between healthy human individuals. TCRdb's table, derived via immunoSEQ multiplex PCR, lists solely in-frame clones and lacks some. Here the sample spans 1.5 million to 2.5 million clones, less than 95% being singletons. The sample comprised naive CD8+ T cells sorted from blood. All receptors derive from a man aged 18-30 years in good health. Both conserved end residues are trimmed from each CDR3. Clone size, where shown, is once, few, many, or a class for clones that have expanded.

V	size	CDR3
TRBV5-6	-	ASSWGGRNTEAF
TRBV23-1	-	ASTPAYGYT
TRBV6-5	-	ASSYSGPPYEQY
TRBV4-2	-	ASSLDSSFHEQY
TRBV19	-	ASSRGRLNTEAF
TRBV6-5	-	ASSYGGTQSPLH
TRBV4-1	-	ASSSRTGGRTEAF
TRBV5-1	-	ASSPTDRQEQY
TRBV5-5	-	ASSLDGYYGYT
TRBV19	-	ASSVRESYNEQF
TRBV2	-	ASSPTSWETQY
TRBV19	-	ASSSGLGTEAF
TRBV7-9	-	ASSFYGSHYEQY
TRBV30	-	AWSMAQGTPSYEQY
TRBV5-6	-	ASSSGNSYEQY
TRBV7-2	-	ASSYLFSGEQF
TRBV10-2	-	ASSLGSSSSYEQY
TRBV2	-	ASSEGAFSTDTQY
TRBV29-1	-	SVVGGDGTDTQY
TRBV28	-	AIQGIGQNIQY
TRBV5-6	-	ASSGGLAGNNEQF
TRBV13	-	ASSSSGRNPNEQF
TRBV7-9	-	ASSSGGVEAF
TRBV4-1	-	ASSQTTIVGYGYT
TRBV7-9	-	ASSLEAGPQH
TRBV18	-	ASSPARVNSNQPQH
TRBV28	-	ASSFYTGELF
TRBV11-2	once	ASSLVLGDSPGNEQF
TRBV2	-	ASRGGGTGELF
TRBV2	-	ASRLSNSGTDTQY
TRBV27	-	ASSLRGTYNEQF
TRBV6-1	-	ASQHRGSNQPQH
TRBV9	-	ASSVDGKQNEKLF
TRBV27	once	ASSPQNPYNEQF
TRBV11-2	-	ASSLGHLSNQPQH
TRBV9	-	ASSVERPGELF
TRBV27	once	ASSSRDRFYTEAF
TRBV7-6	once	ASSLAQGHEQF
TRBV27	-	ASSYGAGQRDEQY
TRBV27	once	ATGTGNTEAF
TRBV6-1	-	ASSVLAQPLYEQY
TRBV29-1	few	SVVDEGINYGYT
TRBV18	-	ASSPPTEGANEQF
TRBV18	-	ASSPWAANEQY
TRBV7-2	-	ASSPARGAGAILEQF
TRBV19	-	ASSWTSEPIYNEQF
TRBV19	-	ASSSSGLQPQH
TRBV7-9	-	ASSLVDPTYEQY
TRBV5-6	-	ASSSWGWPDEQF
TRBV19	-	ASSILGLAGGDGELF
TRBV29-1	-	SVFGPDTGELF
TRBV6-5	-	ASTTLQGHNEQF
TRBV6-5	-	ASTLLAGGYNEQF
TRBV1	-	TSSQVLCGEGETQY
TRBV28	-	ASRFGTYGNTEAF
TRBV2	once	ASRPTGTETQY
TRBV5-6	-	ASSQEAVPNEKLF
TRBV9	-	ASSVYSGSVGDEQF
TRBV13	-	ASSLRTSGRADTQY
TRBV9	-	ASSLGTSGEVETQY